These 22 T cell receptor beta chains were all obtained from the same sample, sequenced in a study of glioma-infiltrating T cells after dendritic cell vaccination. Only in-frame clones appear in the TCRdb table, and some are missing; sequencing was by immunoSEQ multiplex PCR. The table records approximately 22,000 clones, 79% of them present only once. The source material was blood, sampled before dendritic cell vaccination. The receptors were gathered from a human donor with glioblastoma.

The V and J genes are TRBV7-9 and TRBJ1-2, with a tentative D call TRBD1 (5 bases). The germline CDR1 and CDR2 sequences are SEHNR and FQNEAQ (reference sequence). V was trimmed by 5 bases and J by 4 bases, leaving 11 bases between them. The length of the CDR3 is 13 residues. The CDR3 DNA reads TGTGCCAGCAGCGCCCCCGGGGGCTATGGCTACACCTTC. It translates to CASSAPGGYGYTF.

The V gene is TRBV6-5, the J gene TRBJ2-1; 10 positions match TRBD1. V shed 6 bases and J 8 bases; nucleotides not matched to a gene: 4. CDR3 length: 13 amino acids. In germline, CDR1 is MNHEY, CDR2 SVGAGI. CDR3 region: CASSGQGVDEQFF. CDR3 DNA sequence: TGTGCCAGCAGCGGACAGGGGGTTGATGAGCAGTTCTTC.

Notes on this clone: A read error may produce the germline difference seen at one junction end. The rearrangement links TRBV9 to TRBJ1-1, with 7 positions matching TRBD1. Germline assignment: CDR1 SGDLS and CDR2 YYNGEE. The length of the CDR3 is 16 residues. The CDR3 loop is CASSVGPGGMNIEAFF. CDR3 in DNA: TGTGCCAGCAGCGTAGGCCCAGGGGGGATGAACATTGAAGCTTTCTTT.

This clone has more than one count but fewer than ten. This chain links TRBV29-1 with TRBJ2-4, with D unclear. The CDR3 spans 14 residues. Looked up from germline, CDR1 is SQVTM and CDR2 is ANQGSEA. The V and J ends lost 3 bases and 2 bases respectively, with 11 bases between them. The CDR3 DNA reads TGCAGCGTTGAGAGGATCTCGACCAAAAACATTCAGTACTTC. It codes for CSVERISTKNIQYF.

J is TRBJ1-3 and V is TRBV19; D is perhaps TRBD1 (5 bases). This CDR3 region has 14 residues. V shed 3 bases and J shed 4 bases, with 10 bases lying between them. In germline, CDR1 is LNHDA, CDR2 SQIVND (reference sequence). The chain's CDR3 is CASSIGAFGNTIYF. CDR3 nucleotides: TGTGCCAGTAGTATTGGGGCTTTCGGAAACACCATATATTTT. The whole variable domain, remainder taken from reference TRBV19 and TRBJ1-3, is DGGITQSPKYLFRKEGQNVTLSCEQNLNHDAMYWYRQDPGQGLRLIYYSQIVNDFQKGDIAEGYSVSREKKESFPLTVTSAQKNPTAFYLCASSIGAFGNTIYFGEGSWLTVV.

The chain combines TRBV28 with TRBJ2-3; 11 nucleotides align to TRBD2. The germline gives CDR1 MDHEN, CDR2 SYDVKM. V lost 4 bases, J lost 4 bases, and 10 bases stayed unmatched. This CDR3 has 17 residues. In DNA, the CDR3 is TGTGCCAGCAGTTCCTCGATCCTTAGCGGGAGGGCAGATACGCAGTATTTT. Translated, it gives CASSSSILSGRADTQYF.

CDR3 in amino acids: CASSQSLAGLDTQYF. CDR3 nucleotide sequence: TGCGCCAGCAGCCAAAGTCTAGCGGGACTCGATACGCAGTATTTT. The chain employs TRBV4-3 and TRBJ2-3; 9 bases map to TRBD2. Germline loops: CDR1 LGHNA, CDR2 YSLEER. This CDR3 contains 15 residues. Germline trimming cut 2 bases from V and 6 bases from J; bases unmatched to any gene: 6.

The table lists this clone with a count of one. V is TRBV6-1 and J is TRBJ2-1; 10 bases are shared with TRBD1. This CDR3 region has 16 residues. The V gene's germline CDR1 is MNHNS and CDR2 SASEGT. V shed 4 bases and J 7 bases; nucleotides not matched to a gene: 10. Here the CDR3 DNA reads TGTGCCAGCAGTGGACGGACAGGGGGAGTAACAAATGAGCAGTTCTTC. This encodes CASSGRTGGVTNEQFF.

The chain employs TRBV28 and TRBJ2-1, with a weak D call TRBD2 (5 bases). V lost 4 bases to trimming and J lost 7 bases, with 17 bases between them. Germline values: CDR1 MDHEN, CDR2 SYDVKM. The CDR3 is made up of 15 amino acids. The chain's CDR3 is CASSSPGSGGNEQFF. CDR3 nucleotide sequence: TGTGCCAGCAGTTCGCCTGGTAGTGGAGGAAATGAGCAGTTCTTC.

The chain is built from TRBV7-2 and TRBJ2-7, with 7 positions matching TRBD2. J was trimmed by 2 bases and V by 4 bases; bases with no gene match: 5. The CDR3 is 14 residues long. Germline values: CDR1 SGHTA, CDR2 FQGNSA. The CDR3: CASSSRDYTYEQYF. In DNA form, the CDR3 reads TGTGCCAGCAGCTCCCGGGACTACACCTACGAGCAGTACTTC.

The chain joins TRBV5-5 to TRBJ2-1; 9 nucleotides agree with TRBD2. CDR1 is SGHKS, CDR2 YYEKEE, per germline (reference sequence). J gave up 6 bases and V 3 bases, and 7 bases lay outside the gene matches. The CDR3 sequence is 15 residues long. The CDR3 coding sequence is TGTGCCAGCAGCTGGATAGCGGGAGAGATCAATGAGCAGTTCTTC. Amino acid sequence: CASSWIAGEINEQFF.

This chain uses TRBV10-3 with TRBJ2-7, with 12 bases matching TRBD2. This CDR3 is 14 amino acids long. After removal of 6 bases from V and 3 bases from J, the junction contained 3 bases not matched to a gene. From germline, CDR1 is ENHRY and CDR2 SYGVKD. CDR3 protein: CAIRRLAGDYEQYF. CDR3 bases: TGTGCCATCAGGAGACTAGCGGGGGACTACGAGCAGTACTTC.

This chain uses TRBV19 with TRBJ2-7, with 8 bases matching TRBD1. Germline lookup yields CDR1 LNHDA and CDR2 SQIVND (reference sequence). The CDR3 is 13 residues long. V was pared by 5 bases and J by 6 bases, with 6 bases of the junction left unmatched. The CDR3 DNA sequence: TGTGCCAGTAGTCAGCAGGGGGCCGCCGAGCAGTACTTC. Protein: CASSQQGAAEQYF. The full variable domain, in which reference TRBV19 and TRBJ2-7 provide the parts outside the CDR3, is DGGITQSPKYLFRKEGQNVTLSCEQNLNHDAMYWYRQDPGQGLRLIYYSQIVNDFQKGDIAEGYSVSREKKESFPLTVTSAQKNPTAFYLCASSQQGAAEQYFGPGTRLTVT.

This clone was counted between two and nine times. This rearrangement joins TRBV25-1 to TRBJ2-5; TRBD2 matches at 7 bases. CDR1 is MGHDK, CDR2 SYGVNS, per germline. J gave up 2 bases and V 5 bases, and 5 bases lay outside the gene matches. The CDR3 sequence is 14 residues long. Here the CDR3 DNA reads TGTGCCAGCAGTTTCATGGGAGGGCAAGAGACCCAGTACTTC. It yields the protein CASSFMGGQETQYF.

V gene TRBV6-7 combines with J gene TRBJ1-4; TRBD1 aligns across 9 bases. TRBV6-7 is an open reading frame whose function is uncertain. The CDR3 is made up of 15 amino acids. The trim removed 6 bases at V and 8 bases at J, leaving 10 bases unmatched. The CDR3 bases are TGTGCCAGCAGGTCATACGGACAGGGGAGAGAAAAACTGTTTTTT. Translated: CASRSYGQGREKLFF.

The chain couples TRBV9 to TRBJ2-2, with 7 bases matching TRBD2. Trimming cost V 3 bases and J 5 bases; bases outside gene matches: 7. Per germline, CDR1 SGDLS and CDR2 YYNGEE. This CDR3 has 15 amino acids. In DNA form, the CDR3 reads TGTGCCAGCAGCGCCAGAGCGGGACCGACCGGGGAGCTGTTTTTT. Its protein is CASSARAGPTGELFF.

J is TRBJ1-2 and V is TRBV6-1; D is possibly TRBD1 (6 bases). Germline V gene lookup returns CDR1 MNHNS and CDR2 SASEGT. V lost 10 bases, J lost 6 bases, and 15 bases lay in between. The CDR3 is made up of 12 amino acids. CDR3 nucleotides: TGTGCCACCTCAATAGGGGGGGATGGCTACACCTTC. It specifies CATSIGGDGYTF.

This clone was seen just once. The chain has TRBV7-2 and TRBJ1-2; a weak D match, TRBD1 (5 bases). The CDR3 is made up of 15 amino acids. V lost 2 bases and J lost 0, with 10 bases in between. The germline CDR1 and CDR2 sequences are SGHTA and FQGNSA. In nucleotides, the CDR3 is TGTGCCAGCAGCTTACTGACAGATTCTAACTATGGCTACACCTTC. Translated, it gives CASSLLTDSNYGYTF.

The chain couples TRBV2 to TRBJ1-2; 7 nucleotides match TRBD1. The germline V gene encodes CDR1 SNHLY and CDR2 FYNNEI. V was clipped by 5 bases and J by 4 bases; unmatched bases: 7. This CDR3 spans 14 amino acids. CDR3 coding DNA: TGTGCCAGCAGTCAGAACAGGGGTCGCTATGGCTACACCTTC. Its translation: CASSQNRGRYGYTF.

CDR3 in DNA: TGCAGCGTTGACCCCCCGGACAGGGGGCTTTACGAGCAGTACTTC. Its protein product is CSVDPPDRGLYEQYF. V and J are TRBV29-1 and TRBJ2-5; 11 positions match TRBD1. The end of the DNA is better explained by TRBJ2-7, so the J call may be wrong. Germline lookup yields CDR1 SQVTM and CDR2 ANQGSEA. The CDR3 is 15 amino acids.

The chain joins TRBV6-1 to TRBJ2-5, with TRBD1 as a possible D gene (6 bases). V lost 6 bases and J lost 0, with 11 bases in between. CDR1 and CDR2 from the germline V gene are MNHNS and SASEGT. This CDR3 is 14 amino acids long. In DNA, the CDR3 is TGTGCCAGCAGCTTCACAGGGTACCAAGAGACCCAGTACTTC. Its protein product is CASSFTGYQETQYF.

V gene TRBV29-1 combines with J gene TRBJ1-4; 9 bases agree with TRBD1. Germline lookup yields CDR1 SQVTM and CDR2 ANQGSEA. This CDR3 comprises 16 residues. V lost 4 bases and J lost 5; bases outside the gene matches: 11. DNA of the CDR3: TGCAGCGTTGTGGCCCTAACAGGGGGCCGGAATGAAAAACTGTTTTTT. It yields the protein CSVVALTGGRNEKLFF.